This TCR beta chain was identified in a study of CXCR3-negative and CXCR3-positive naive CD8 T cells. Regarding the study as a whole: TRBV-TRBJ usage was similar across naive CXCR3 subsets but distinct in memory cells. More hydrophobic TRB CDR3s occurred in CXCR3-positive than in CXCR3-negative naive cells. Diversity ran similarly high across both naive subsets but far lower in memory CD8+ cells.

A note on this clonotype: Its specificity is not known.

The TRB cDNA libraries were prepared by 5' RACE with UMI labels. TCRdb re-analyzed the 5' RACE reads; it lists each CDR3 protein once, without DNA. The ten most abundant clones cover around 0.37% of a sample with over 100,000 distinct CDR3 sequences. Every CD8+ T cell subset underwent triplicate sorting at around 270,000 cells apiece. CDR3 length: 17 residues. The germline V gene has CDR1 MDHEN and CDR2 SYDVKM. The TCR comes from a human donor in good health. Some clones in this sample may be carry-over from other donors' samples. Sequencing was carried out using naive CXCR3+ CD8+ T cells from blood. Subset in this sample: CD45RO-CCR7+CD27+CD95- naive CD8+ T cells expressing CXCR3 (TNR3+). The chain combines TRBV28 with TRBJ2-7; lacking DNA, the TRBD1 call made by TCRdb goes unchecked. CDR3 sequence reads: CASSLGNNGGNTYEQYF.